The 26 T cell receptor beta chains reported below all come from one sample, sequenced in a study of blood T cells in healthy people across ages. Together with a sample-barcoded 5' primer, a J-beta primer mix was included in a second PCR lasting roughly 6 to 12 cycles. TCRdb reprocessed the 5' RACE reads via MiXCR and lists one record per CDR3 protein. The sample contains 850,000 or so distinct CDR3 sequences, 29% of which appear only once. The sequencing sample was made of blood. These receptors all come from a woman older than 75 in good health.

To note about this clonotype: This CDR3 fails to terminate in the conserved phenylalanine or tryptophan, so it likely reflects a read error. The DNA is left out, because the CDR3 cannot be placed on it with certainty; the CDR3 is given as TCRdb lists it. The chain carries TRBV7-9 and TRBJ2-3; the table's D call TRBD1 went unverified against the DNA. Termini included, the CDR3 measures 15 amino acids. CDR1 is SEHNR and CDR2 is FQNEAQ in the germline V gene (reference sequence). CDR3 in amino acids: CASSPGTRSADTRYL.

Note on this clonotype: This clone may be a read error of a much larger clone one base away. This chain joins TRBV12-3 or TRBV12-4 and TRBJ2-2; D remains ambiguous. This CDR3 comprises 16 residues. This CDR3 reads CTSSLMASANTGELFF. CDR3 in DNA: TGTACCAGCAGTTTAATGGCTAGTGCGAACACCGGGGAGCTGTTTTTT.

The table lists this clonotype with many counts. The chain carries TRBV24-1 and TRBJ1-2; tentatively, D is TRBD1 (5 bases). V gave up 3 bases and J gave up 5 bases, with 9 bases separating them. The CDR3 is 13 amino acids. Germline CDR1 KGHDR, CDR2 SFDVKD. This chain's CDR3 is CATSDDSAYGYTF. For the CDR3, the DNA is TGTGCCACCAGTGATGACAGCGCTTATGGCTACACCTTC.

J is TRBJ2-3 and V is TRBV20-1, with D tentatively TRBD2 (7 bases). This CDR3 has 17 amino acids. The V gene's germline CDR1 is DFQATT and CDR2 SNEGSKA (reference sequence). Trimming stripped 0 bases from V and 0 bases from J, with 16 bases between. The DNA for the CDR3 is TGCAGTGCTAGAGACGTCAGCCGGGGGGCGAGCACAGATACGCAGTATTTT. It is translated as CSARDVSRGASTDTQYF.

This clonotype was detected many times. The chain couples TRBV6-2 or TRBV6-3 to TRBJ2-5, with D unclear. CDR3 length: 15 amino acids. Germline V lookup: CDR1 MNHEY, CDR2 SVGEGT. Trimming stripped 2 bases from V and 0 bases from J, with 10 bases between. For the CDR3, the DNA is TGTGCCAGCAGTTACCATACAAGTCACCAAGAGACCCAGTACTTC. It encodes CASSYHTSHQETQYF.

The table lists this clonotype with many counts. V is TRBV11-2 and J is TRBJ2-3; D is undetermined. The CDR3 spans 15 residues. Trimming took off 1 base at V and 2 bases at J, with 10 bases between the two ends. CDR1 and CDR2 (germline): SGHAT, FQNNGV. CDR3 sequence reads: CASSLGVPSTDTQYF. In DNA form, the CDR3 reads TGTGCCAGCAGCTTAGGAGTACCATCCACAGATACGCAGTATTTT.

This rearrangement joins TRBV10-3 to TRBJ1-1; a weak D match, TRBD1 (5 bases). Germline V gene data show CDR1 as ENHRY and CDR2 as SYGVKD. Trimming removed 9 bases at V and 0 bases at J, with 23 bases between. This CDR3 has 17 amino acids. For the CDR3, the DNA is TGTGCCATTGGTCGGGACGGGGGATTTCCAATGAACACTGAAGCTTTCTTT. This encodes CAIGRDGGFPMNTEAFF.

The V call is TRBV5-6, the J call TRBJ2-5, with a tentative D call TRBD2 (5 bases). Germline V gene sequence: CDR1 SGHDT, CDR2 YYEEEE. V gave up 4 bases and J gave up 10 bases, with 20 bases separating them. The length of the CDR3 is 14 residues. For the CDR3, the DNA is TGTGCCAGCAGCACGGACGGTGACCCGGGAATCCAGTACTTC. Its translation: CASSTDGDPGIQYF.

The chain couples TRBV18 to TRBJ2-5; 10 positions agree with TRBD1. The J call may be faulty, since TRBJ2-7 better matches the DNA end. The germline gives CDR1 KGHSH, CDR2 LQKENI. This CDR3 comprises 15 residues. The CDR3 DNA is TGTGCCAGCTCACCAGTGGGACAGGGGAATTACGAGCAGTACTTC. Protein product: CASSPVGQGNYEQYF.

The chain recombines TRBV4-2 with TRBJ2-3, with a tentative D call TRBD2 (5 bases). The CDR3 contains 15 residues. CDR1 is LGHNA, CDR2 YNFKEQ, per germline. Trimming stripped 0 bases from V and 6 bases from J, with 13 bases between. The CDR3 reads CASSQERLAGDTQYF. The CDR3 region has the DNA TGTGCCAGCAGCCAAGAACGGCTAGCCGGGGATACGCAGTATTTT.

This clonotype occurred a few times. With a much larger clone just one base away, this may be a read error. V is TRBV12-3 or TRBV12-4 and J is TRBJ2-4; D may match TRBD1 or TRBD2 (5 bases each). The CDR3 has 14 amino acids. V shed 3 bases and J shed 9 bases, with 15 bases lying between them. The CDR3 loop is CASSLEGRRGIQYF. Here the CDR3 DNA reads TGTGCCAGCAGTTTGGAAGGGAGAAGGGGCATTCAGTACTTC.

The CDR3, as DNA: TGTGCCAGCAGAATGGCCTCAACTAATGAAAAACTGTTTTTT. Translated: CASRMASTNEKLFF. The chain has TRBV6-6 and TRBJ1-4; D unresolved. CDR3 length: 14 residues. Trimming removed 6 bases from V and 0 bases from J, with 8 bases in between. Looked up from germline, CDR1 is MNHNY and CDR2 is SVGAGI (reference sequence).

The rearrangement links TRBV6-2 or TRBV6-3 to TRBJ1-6, with D hard to call. The CDR3 has 12 residues. From germline, CDR1 is MNHEY and CDR2 SVGEGT. V shed 6 bases and J shed 9 bases, with 9 bases lying between them. CDR3 sequence: CASRPGISPLHF. CDR3 DNA: TGTGCCAGCAGGCCCGGGATTTCACCCCTCCACTTT.

At least ten counts were recorded for this clonotype. V is TRBV5-6 and J is TRBJ2-1; D not resolved. The germline V and J ends were trimmed by 4 bases and 10 bases, with 9 bases remaining between them. From germline, CDR1 is SGHDT and CDR2 YYEEEE. The CDR3 has 11 amino acids. CDR3 sequence: CASSIKREQFF. CDR3 sequence (DNA): TGTGCCAGCAGCATTAAACGAGAGCAGTTCTTC.

As to this clonotype: A read error is possible here, since a much larger clone lies one base away. The chain employs TRBV28 and TRBJ2-1; D not resolved. Per the germline V gene, CDR1 is MDHEN and CDR2 is SYDVKM. Between the trimmed V and J ends, which lost 3 bases and 15 bases, there was a span of 15 bases. This CDR3 spans 12 amino acids. The CDR3 coding sequence is TGTGCCAGCAGTTTTTGGGGAAGGGTGTGGTTCTTC. Its protein is CASSFWGRVWFF. Full variable domain (missing parts from reference TRBV28 and TRBJ2-1): DVKVTQSSRYLVKRTGEKVFLECVQDMDHENMFWYRQDPGLGLRLIYFSYDVKMKEKGDIPEGYSVSREKKERFSLILESASTNQTSMYLCASSFWGRVWFFGPGTRLTVL.

V gene TRBV3-1 combines with J gene TRBJ2-5; 7 positions agree with TRBD2. The CDR3 loop spans 15 amino acids. Germline V CDR1 and CDR2: LGHDT, YNNKEL (reference sequence). The junction had 16 bases not matched to a gene; V was cut back by 4 bases and J by 11 bases. CDR3 nucleotides: TGTGCCAGCAGCCTTTTCGCGGGGGAGTACAATGAGCAGTACTTC. Its protein product is CASSLFAGEYNEQYF.

This clonotype was counted ten times or more. The genes are TRBV9 and TRBJ1-2, with D possibly being TRBD1 (5 bases). Germline V gene data show CDR1 as SGDLS and CDR2 as YYNGEE. CDR3 length: 14 amino acids. The ends were cut back, 4 bases at V and 8 bases at J, with 18 bases in the middle. In DNA, the CDR3 is TGTGCCAGCAGCCTAAGTTGGTCAGGGCGAGGCTACACCTTC. Protein: CASSLSWSGRGYTF.

This clonotype was seen many times. The J gene is TRBJ2-7, the V gene TRBV27; D is possibly TRBD1 (6 bases). Germline values: CDR1 MNHEY, CDR2 SMNVEV (reference sequence). V gave up 5 bases and J gave up 3 bases, with 23 bases separating them. This CDR3 has 17 amino acids. CDR3 region: CASSQRQDVAKFYEQYF. The CDR3 bases are TGTGCCAGCAGTCAGCGACAGGACGTGGCTAAATTCTACGAGCAGTACTTC.

This clonotype appeared many times. The rearrangement joins TRBV6-2 or TRBV6-3 to TRBJ2-6; 7 nucleotides line up with TRBD1. Germline CDR1 reads MNHEY; CDR2 reads SVGEGT. Unmatched junction bases numbered 9, after V lost 6 bases and J lost 1 base. This CDR3 has 17 residues. CDR3 nucleotides: TGTGCCAGCAGCGAACCACAGGGGACGTCTGGGGCCAACGTCCTGACTTTC. This encodes CASSEPQGTSGANVLTF.

This clonotype has ten or more counts. The genes are TRBV20-1 and TRBJ2-7; 7 positions agree with TRBD1. CDR3 length equals 14 residues. In germline, CDR1 is DFQATT, CDR2 SNEGSKA (reference sequence). J lost 0 bases, V lost 8 bases, and 10 bases had no gene match. The CDR3 region has the DNA TGCAGTCTCAGACAGGGCCCCAGCTCCTACGAGCAGTACTTC. This sequence encodes CSLRQGPSSYEQYF.

The table lists this clonotype with a few counts. V and J are TRBV20-1 and TRBJ1-1; 7 positions match TRBD1. The germline gives CDR1 DFQATT, CDR2 SNEGSKA (reference sequence). The J segment lost 7 bases and the V segment lost 1 base, leaving 3 bases of the junction unmatched. The CDR3 loop spans 12 amino acids. CDR3 bases: TGCAGTGCTAGAGGGCAGGGGGATGAAGCTTTCTTT. Its translation is CSARGQGDEAFF.

This clonotype was detected ten times or more. J is TRBJ2-3 and V is TRBV5-1; tentative D call: TRBD2 (6 bases). Per the germline V gene, CDR1 is SGHRS and CDR2 is YFSETQ. This CDR3 region has 16 residues. The V and J ends lost 1 base and 3 bases respectively, with 15 bases between them. The CDR3 DNA sequence: TGCGCCAGCAGCTTGTTCGTGAGGGGAGGTACAGATACGCAGTATTTT. The encoded protein is CASSLFVRGGTDTQYF.

The sample holds a few counts of this clonotype. Germline and junction disagree at one end, which may indicate a read error. V and J are TRBV11-2 and TRBJ1-6; D ambiguous. The germline CDR1 and CDR2 sequences are SGHAT and FQNNGV. The CDR3 is 14 amino acids. CDR3 amino acids: CTSSLQAEGSPLHF. Here the CDR3 DNA reads TGTACCAGCAGCTTGCAGGCTGAAGGATCACCCCTCCACTTT.

The sample holds many counts of this clonotype. In DNA, the CDR3 is TGTGCCACCAGCAACACCCGGCCCTCCTACAATGAGCAGTTCTTC. It codes for CATSNTRPSYNEQFF. This chain links TRBV15 with TRBJ2-1, with D uncertain. CDR1 and CDR2 (germline): LNHNV, YYDKDF (reference sequence). V lost 4 bases, J lost 0 bases, and 10 bases lay in between. This CDR3 comprises 15 residues.

This chain connects TRBV6-5 to TRBJ1-2, with D tentatively TRBD1 (5 bases). The CDR3 sequence is 13 residues long. CDR1 is MNHEY and CDR2 is SVGAGI in the germline V gene. Trimming took 0 bases from V and 10 from J, leaving 12 bases between them. As DNA, the CDR3 is TGTGCCAGCAGTTACTCCCAGGGCTCCGACTACACCTTC. It specifies CASSYSQGSDYTF.

This clonotype showed up just a few times. This chain uses TRBV20-1 with TRBJ2-7; tentative D call: TRBD1 (6 bases). The V gene lost 2 bases and the J gene lost 7 bases, with 18 bases spanning the gap. Germline V gene lookup returns CDR1 DFQATT and CDR2 SNEGSKA (reference sequence). CDR3 length: 14 amino acids. The CDR3 DNA reads TGCAGTGCTAGATCGGACAGTCAACATGGGGAGCAGTACTTC. Its protein is CSARSDSQHGEQYF.